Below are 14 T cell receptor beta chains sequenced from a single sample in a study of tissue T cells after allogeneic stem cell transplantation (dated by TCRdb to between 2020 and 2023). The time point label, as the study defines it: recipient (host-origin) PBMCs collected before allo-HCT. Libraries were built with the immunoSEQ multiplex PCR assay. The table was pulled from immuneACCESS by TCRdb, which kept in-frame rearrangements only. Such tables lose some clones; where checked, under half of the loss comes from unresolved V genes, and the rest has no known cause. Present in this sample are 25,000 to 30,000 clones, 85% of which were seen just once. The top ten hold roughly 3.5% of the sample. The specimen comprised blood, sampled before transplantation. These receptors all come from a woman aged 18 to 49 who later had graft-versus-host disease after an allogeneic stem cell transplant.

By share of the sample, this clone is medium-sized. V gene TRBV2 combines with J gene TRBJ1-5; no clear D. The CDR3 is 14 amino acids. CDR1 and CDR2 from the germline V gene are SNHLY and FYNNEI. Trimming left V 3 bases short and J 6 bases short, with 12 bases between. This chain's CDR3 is CASSDNRGGQPQHF. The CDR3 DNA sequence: TGTGCCAGCAGTGATAACCGGGGAGGTCAGCCCCAGCATTTT.

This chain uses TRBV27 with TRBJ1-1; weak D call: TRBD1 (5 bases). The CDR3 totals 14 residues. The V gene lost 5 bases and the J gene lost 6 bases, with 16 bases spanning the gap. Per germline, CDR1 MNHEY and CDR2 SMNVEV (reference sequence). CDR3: CASSRWAGMAEAFF. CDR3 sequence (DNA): TGTGCCAGCAGTCGTTGGGCAGGGATGGCTGAAGCTTTCTTT.

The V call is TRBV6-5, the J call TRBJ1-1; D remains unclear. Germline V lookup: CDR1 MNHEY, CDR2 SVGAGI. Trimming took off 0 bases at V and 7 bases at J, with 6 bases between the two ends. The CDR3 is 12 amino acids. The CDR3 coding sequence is TGTGCCAGCAGTTACTCGGGCGGTGAAGCTTTCTTT. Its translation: CASSYSGGEAFF.

The CDR3 nucleotides read TGTGCCAGCAGCCAATCCACTGGACAGGGTAACTATGGCTACACCTTC. It encodes CASSQSTGQGNYGYTF. The rearrangement links TRBV4-2 to TRBJ1-2; 8 bases are shared with TRBD1. The V and J ends lost 2 bases and 1 base, in that order; junction bases with no gene match: 6. The germline V gene has CDR1 LGHNA and CDR2 YNFKEQ. The CDR3 contains 16 residues.

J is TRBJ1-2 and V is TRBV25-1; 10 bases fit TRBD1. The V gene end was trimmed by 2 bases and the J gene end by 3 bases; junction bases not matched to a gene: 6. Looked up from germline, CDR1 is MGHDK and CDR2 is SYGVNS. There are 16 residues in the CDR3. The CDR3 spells CASSEIGQGGDYGYTF. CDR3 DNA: TGTGCCAGCAGTGAAATTGGACAGGGGGGGGACTATGGCTACACCTTC.

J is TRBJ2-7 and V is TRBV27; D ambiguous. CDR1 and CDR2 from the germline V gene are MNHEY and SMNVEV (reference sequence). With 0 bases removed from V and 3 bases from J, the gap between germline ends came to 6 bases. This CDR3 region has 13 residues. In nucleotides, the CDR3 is TGTGCCAGCAGTTTATCCCGGGTCTACGAGCAGTACTTC. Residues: CASSLSRVYEQYF.

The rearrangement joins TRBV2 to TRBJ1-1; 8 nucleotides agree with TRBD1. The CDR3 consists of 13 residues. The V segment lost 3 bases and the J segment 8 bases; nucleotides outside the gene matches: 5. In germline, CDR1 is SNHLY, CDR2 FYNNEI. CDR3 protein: CASSENRGSEAFF. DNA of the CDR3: TGTGCCAGCAGTGAGAACAGGGGGTCGGAAGCTTTCTTT.

In DNA, the CDR3 is TGCGCCAGCAGTGTGGGGGAGTGGACTGAAGCTTTCTTT. This sequence encodes CASSVGEWTEAFF. The chain uses TRBV10-1 and TRBJ1-1, with a weak D call TRBD1 (5 bases). The germline V gene has CDR1 WNHNN and CDR2 SYGVQD (reference sequence). The CDR3 runs 13 residues. Trimming took 4 bases from V and 5 from J, leaving 11 bases between them.

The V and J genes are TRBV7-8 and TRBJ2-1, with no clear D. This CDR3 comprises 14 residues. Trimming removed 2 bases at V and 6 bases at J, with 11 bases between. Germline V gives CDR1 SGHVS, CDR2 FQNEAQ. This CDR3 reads CASSLLQITNEQFF. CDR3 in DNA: TGTGCCAGCAGCTTATTACAGATTACCAATGAGCAGTTCTTC.

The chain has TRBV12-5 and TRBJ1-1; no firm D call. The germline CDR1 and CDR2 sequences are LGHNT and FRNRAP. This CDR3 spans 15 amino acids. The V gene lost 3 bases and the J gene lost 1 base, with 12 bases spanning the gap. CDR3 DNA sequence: TGTGCTAGTGGTTTTTCCGTGTCCCAGAACACTGAAGCTTTCTTT. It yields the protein CASGFSVSQNTEAFF. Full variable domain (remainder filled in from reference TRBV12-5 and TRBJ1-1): DARVTQTPRHKVTEMGQEVTMRCQPILGHNTVFWYRQTMMQGLELLAYFRNRAPLDDSGMPKDRFSAEMPDATLATLKIQPSEPRDSAVYFCASGFSVSQNTEAFFGQGTRLTVV.

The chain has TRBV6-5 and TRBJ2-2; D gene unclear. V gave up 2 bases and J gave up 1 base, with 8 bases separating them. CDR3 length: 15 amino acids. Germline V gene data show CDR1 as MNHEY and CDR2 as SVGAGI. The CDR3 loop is CASSYDDLNTGELFF. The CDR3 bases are TGTGCCAGCAGTTACGACGATTTGAACACCGGGGAGCTGTTTTTT.

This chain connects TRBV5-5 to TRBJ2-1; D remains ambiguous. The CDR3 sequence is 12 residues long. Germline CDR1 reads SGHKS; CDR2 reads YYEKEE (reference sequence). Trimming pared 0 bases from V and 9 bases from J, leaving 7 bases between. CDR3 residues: CASSLGPGEQFF. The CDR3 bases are TGTGCCAGCAGCTTGGGGCCGGGTGAGCAGTTCTTC.

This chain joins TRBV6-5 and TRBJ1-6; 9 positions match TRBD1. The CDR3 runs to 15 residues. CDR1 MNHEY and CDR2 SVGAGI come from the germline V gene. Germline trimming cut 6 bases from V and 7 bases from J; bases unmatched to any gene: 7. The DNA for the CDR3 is TGTGCCAGCAGCTACCGGACAGGGGTGAATTCACCCCTCCACTTT. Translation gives CASSYRTGVNSPLHF.

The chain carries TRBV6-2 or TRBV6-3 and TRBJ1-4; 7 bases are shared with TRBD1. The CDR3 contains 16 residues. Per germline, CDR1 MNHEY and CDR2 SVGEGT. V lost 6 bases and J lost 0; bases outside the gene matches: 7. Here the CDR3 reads CASSDPGGATNEKLFF. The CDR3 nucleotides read TGTGCCAGCAGCGATCCAGGGGGTGCAACTAATGAAAAACTGTTTTTT.